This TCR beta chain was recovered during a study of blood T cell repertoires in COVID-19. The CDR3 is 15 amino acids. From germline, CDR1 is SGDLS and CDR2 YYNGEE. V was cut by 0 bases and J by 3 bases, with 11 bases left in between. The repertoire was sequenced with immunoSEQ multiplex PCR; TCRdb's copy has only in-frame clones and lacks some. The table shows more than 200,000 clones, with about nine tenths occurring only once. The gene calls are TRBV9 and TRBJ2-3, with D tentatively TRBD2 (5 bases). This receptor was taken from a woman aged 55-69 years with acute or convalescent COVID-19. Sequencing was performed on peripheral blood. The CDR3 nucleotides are TGTGCCAGCAGCGTAGATCGAGGGAGTACAGATACGCAGTATTTT. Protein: CASSVDRGSTDTQYF.